These 13 T cell receptor beta chains came from one sample sequenced in a study of blood T cell repertoires in COVID-19. Using immunoSEQ multiplex PCR, the repertoire was profiled, and TCRdb retains in-frame clones only, with some absent. The sample lists hundreds of thousands of clones, approximately 90% occurring once. Sequencing input: peripheral blood. The origin of the receptors is a man aged 55 to 70 who had recovered from COVID-19.

In this sample, this clone turned up once. The genes are TRBV7-8 and TRBJ1-1; D is perhaps TRBD1 (6 bases). The CDR3 loop spans 12 amino acids. Germline V gives CDR1 SGHVS, CDR2 FQNEAQ. V lost 5 bases and J lost 6, with 10 bases in between. CDR3 in DNA: TGTGCCAGCAGCCCATCAGGGGCTGAAGCTTTCTTT. This encodes CASSPSGAEAFF.

The J gene is TRBJ2-7, the V gene TRBV28; D gene unclear. Germline CDR1 and CDR2: MDHEN and SYDVKM. The V end was cut by 2 bases, the J end by 7 bases, with 9 bases between. The CDR3 has 12 amino acids. The CDR3: CASSLRVAEQYF. In nucleotides, the CDR3 is TGTGCCAGCAGTTTACGGGTTGCTGAGCAGTACTTC.

V gene TRBV28 combines with J gene TRBJ1-2, with no clear D. The CDR3 length is 13 residues. Germline loops: CDR1 MDHEN, CDR2 SYDVKM. Trimming removed 4 bases at V and 6 bases at J, with 12 bases between. The CDR3 region is CASSSPGVHGYTF. Written as DNA, the CDR3 is TGTGCCAGCAGTTCACCGGGAGTACATGGCTACACCTTC.

The chain links TRBV24-1 to TRBJ2-5; 10 bases match TRBD1. The CDR3 length is 16 residues. CDR1 and CDR2 from the germline V gene are KGHDR and SFDVKD. Unmatched junction bases numbered 7, after V lost 5 bases and J lost 2 bases. This chain's CDR3 is CATSGGDRGPQETQYF. The CDR3 DNA sequence: TGTGCCACCAGTGGGGGAGACAGGGGGCCTCAAGAGACCCAGTACTTC.

In this sample, this clone turned up once. Here the CDR3 DNA reads TGCGCCAGCAGCCCCAGACAGGGACACACTGAAGCTTTCTTT. Protein sequence: CASSPRQGHTEAFF. The chain couples TRBV5-1 to TRBJ1-1; 7 positions agree with TRBD1. In germline, CDR1 is SGHRS, CDR2 YFSETQ. CDR3 length: 14 amino acids. The ends lost 4 bases at V and 3 bases at J; junction bases unmatched: 6.

This clone was recorded once. This chain uses TRBV19 with TRBJ2-3; 11 nucleotides match TRBD2. V shed 3 bases and J 2 bases; nucleotides not matched to a gene: 7. The length of the CDR3 is 17 residues. Per germline, CDR1 LNHDA and CDR2 SQIVND (reference sequence). CDR3 in amino acids: CASSIRGTSGLTDTQYF. The CDR3, as DNA: TGTGCCAGTAGTATTCGGGGGACTAGCGGTCTCACAGATACGCAGTATTTT. The entire variable domain, with the rest obtained from reference TRBV19 and TRBJ2-3, is as follows: DGGITQSPKYLFRKEGQNVTLSCEQNLNHDAMYWYRQDPGQGLRLIYYSQIVNDFQKGDIAEGYSVSREKKESFPLTVTSAQKNPTAFYLCASSIRGTSGLTDTQYFGPGTRLTVL.

This clone was seen just once. This sequence joins TRBV5-6 and TRBJ2-3, with 7 bases fitting TRBD2. The CDR3 totals 15 residues. The J segment lost 2 bases and the V segment lost 3 bases, leaving 6 bases of the junction unmatched. Germline assignment: CDR1 SGHDT and CDR2 YYEEEE. The CDR3 DNA is TGTGCCAGCAGCTCCCGGACTAGGATCACAGATACGCAGTATTTT. Translating it yields CASSSRTRITDTQYF.

This chain links TRBV19 with TRBJ1-2; TRBD1 might be the D (5 bases). CDR1 is LNHDA and CDR2 is SQIVND in the germline V gene (reference sequence). CDR3 length equals 16 residues. The V and J ends lost 4 bases and 0 bases respectively, with 15 bases between them. The CDR3 region is CASSTPAAGSNYGYTF. CDR3 nucleotide sequence: TGTGCCAGTAGTACCCCCGCGGCAGGGTCTAACTATGGCTACACCTTC.

This chain links TRBV12-3 or TRBV12-4 with TRBJ2-2; the D is unclear. Trimming cost V 6 bases and J 5 bases, with 7 bases left between them. CDR3 length equals 12 residues. Here the CDR3 reads CASRFGTGELFF. The CDR3 DNA is TGTGCCAGCAGGTTCGGGACCGGGGAGCTGTTTTTT.

The CDR3, as DNA: TGTGCCAGCAGGCCAGGGTCCCGCGGGGAGCTGTTTTTT. Protein product: CASRPGSRGELFF. The gene calls are TRBV2 and TRBJ2-2; D perhaps matches TRBD1 (5 bases). Looked up from germline, CDR1 is SNHLY and CDR2 is FYNNEI. This CDR3 contains 13 residues. Trimming took off 6 bases at V and 7 bases at J, with 12 bases between the two ends. The full variable domain, its missing parts supplied by reference TRBV2 and TRBJ2-2, is EPEVTQTPSHQVTQMGQEVILRCVPISNHLYFYWYRQILGQKVEFLVSFYNNEISEKSEIFDDQFSVERPDGSNFTLKIRSTKLEDSAMYFCASRPGSRGELFFGEGSRLTVL.

V and J are TRBV5-4 and TRBJ2-3; 11 bases match TRBD2. The junction had 0 bases not matched to a gene; V was cut back by 1 base and J by 5 bases. The germline CDR1 and CDR2 sequences are SGHNT and YYREEE (reference sequence). The CDR3 contains 14 residues. As DNA, the CDR3 is TGTGCCAGCAGCTTGACTAGCGGGAGAGATACGCAGTATTTT. This sequence encodes CASSLTSGRDTQYF.

The chain combines TRBV6-1 with TRBJ1-2; no firm D call. From germline, CDR1 is MNHNS and CDR2 SASEGT. The V end lost 0 bases, the J end lost 8 bases, and 13 bases lay between the germline ends. This CDR3 contains 14 residues. CDR3 DNA: TGTGCCAGCAGTGAAGCGCGGCAGCTTGGGGGCTACACCTTC. It yields the protein CASSEARQLGGYTF.

The count of this clone is one. V usage is TRBV2 and J usage is TRBJ1-1; no reliable D call. CDR3 length: 13 residues. V dropped 0 bases and J dropped 7 bases, with 9 bases sitting between them. Germline V lookup: CDR1 SNHLY, CDR2 FYNNEI. CDR3 in amino acids: CASSEATVYEAFF. CDR3 bases: TGTGCCAGCAGTGAAGCTACAGTATATGAAGCTTTCTTT.